The clone carrying this TCR beta chain was seen ten or more times. Its antigen is still unknown. This sample was taken from a study of metastatic and nonmetastatic thyroid tumors. Study as a whole: Repertoires of blood and of tissue (tumor or nodule) from malignant and benign thyroid patients were compared. Study-level findings and limits: Relative to benign nodules, malignant thyroid tumors were reportedly characterized by significantly elevated TCR beta diversity in blood and tumor.

V gave up 3 bases and J gave up 5 bases, with 10 bases separating them. CDR1 and CDR2 (germline): DFQATT, SNEGSKA (reference sequence). The CDR3 sequence is 13 residues long. Thyroid surgery was preceded by no treatment in any patient. MiXCR was used by TCRdb to re-call the PCR reads. The profile shows about 21,000 clones, 15% to 20% of them singletons. The sample was blood. This chain connects TRBV20-1 to TRBJ1-4; the D is unclear. The clonotype originates from a male donor with papillary thyroid cancer or a benign thyroid nodule (not recorded which). Some clones in this sample may be carry-over from other donors' samples. The CDR3 coding sequence is TGCAGTGCTAGTGCCTGGGAGAATGAAAAACTGTTTTTT. Protein: CSASAWENEKLFF.